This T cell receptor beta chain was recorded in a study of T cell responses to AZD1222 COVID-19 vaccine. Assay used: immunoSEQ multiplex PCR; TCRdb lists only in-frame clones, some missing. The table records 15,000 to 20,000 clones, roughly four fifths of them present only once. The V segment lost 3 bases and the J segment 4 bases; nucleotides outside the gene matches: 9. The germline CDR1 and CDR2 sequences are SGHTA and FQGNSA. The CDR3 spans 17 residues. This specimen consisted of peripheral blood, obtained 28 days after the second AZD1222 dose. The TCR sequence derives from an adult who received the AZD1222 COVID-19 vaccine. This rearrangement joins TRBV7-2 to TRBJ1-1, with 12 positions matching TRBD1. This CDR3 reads CASSLTRGQGAGTEAFF. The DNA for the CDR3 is TGTGCCAGCAGCTTGACTAGGGGACAGGGGGCCGGCACTGAAGCTTTCTTT.